This T cell receptor (beta chain) was retrieved from a study of Ad26.COV2.S vaccination and SARS-CoV-2 variants. At the level of the study: The authors gave Ad26.COV2.S intramuscularly, either once or twice 56 days apart.

Treatment denoted: over 15 received Ad26.COV2.S at low or high dose, single or two shots; roughly five received placebo; per-sample allocation not given. At day 63 after the first vaccine or placebo injection, samples were drawn. Within Boston, the person who donated was an adult of 18-55 years. Germline V gene data show CDR1 as SGHNT and CDR2 as YYREEE (reference sequence). This CDR3 is 16 amino acids long. Trimming cost V 4 bases and J 5 bases; bases outside gene matches: 8. A remark on this clone: Its antigen is as yet unknown.

Study-wide points: It was reported that spike-specific CD8+ and CD4+ T cell responses were substantially broad after vaccination. Quantification of TCR breadth and depth may have yielded underestimates of total T cell responses.

TCRdb's copy holds only in-frame clones and misses some; the assay was immunoSEQ multiplex PCR. This table holds over 450,000 clones, around 89% found once. This chain connects TRBV5-4 to TRBJ2-1, with TRBD1 identical over 11 bases. This sequence originates from a person between 18 and 59 years old who received the Ad26.COV2.S COVID-19 vaccine or a placebo. The sequenced sample was peripheral blood, obtained in a trial of Ad26.COV2.S vaccine versus placebo. The CDR3 nucleotides read TGTGCCAGCAGCCAGACCGGGACAGGGGGACACAATGAGCAGTTCTTC. Its translation is CASSQTGTGGHNEQFF.